A single TCR beta chain is shown here with its context. Trimming cost V 2 bases and J 8 bases; bases outside gene matches: 11. Germline values: CDR1 SGHAT, CDR2 FQNNGV. The CDR3 contains 15 residues. This record comes from a study of blood T cell repertoires in COVID-19. Study-level background: Acute and convalescent COVID-19 samples came from the United States, Italy and Spain.

Original data processing: Researchers report that nucleated cell counts were estimated from reference gene primer amplification. Data came from immunoSEQ multiplex PCR; TCRdb stores just in-frame clones and leaves some out. That table is the source of V, J and clone size, and D and trimming were worked out from the DNA. The sample comprises under 250,000 clones, approximately 82% of which are singletons, and about 3.8% rests with the top ten. Specimen: peripheral blood. V is TRBV11-2 and J is TRBJ1-2, with 7 bases fitting TRBD1. This sequence was found in a woman older than 75 with acute or convalescent COVID-19. CDR3 DNA sequence: TGTGCCAGCAGCTTACTTAGGGGGCCCCATGTGGGCTACACCTTC. Translated: CASSLLRGPHVGYTF.